These 5 T cell receptor beta chains share one sample of origin, sequenced in a study of cytomegalovirus exposure and HLA in healthy donors. Assay: immunoSEQ multiplex PCR; the TCRdb copy retains only in-frame clones and omits some. The repertoire holds 200,000 or so clones, with about 90% as singletons. Source material: PBMCs. All receptors come from a woman under 30 in good health and CMV-seronegative.

The chain is built from TRBV2 and TRBJ2-3, with 11 bases that match TRBD2. The CDR3 has 15 residues. Germline lookup yields CDR1 SNHLY and CDR2 FYNNEI. Unmatched junction bases numbered 6, after V lost 8 bases and J lost 2 bases. The CDR3 bases are TGTGCCAGCGATGAGACTAGCGGGATCACAGATACGCAGTATTTT. It translates to CASDETSGITDTQYF.

The chain recombines TRBV2 with TRBJ2-7; TRBD1 agrees at 7 bases. The length of the CDR3 is 15 residues. The germline CDR1 and CDR2 sequences are SNHLY and FYNNEI. The V gene end was trimmed by 2 bases and the J gene end by 2 bases; junction bases not matched to a gene: 6. The CDR3 sequence is CASSESGTEPYEQYF. CDR3 nucleotides: TGTGCCAGCAGTGAATCGGGGACAGAGCCCTACGAGCAGTACTTC.

The genes are TRBV13 and TRBJ1-1, with a tentative D call TRBD1 (6 bases). The CDR3 spans 15 residues. Germline loops: CDR1 PRHDT, CDR2 FYEKMQ (reference sequence). V gave up 5 bases and J gave up 4 bases, with 17 bases separating them. For the CDR3, the DNA is TGTGCCAGCAGCCCAAGGGGGGGCGCCGGCACTGAAGCTTTCTTT. Translating it yields CASSPRGGAGTEAFF.

The rearrangement joins TRBV18 to TRBJ1-2; D uncertain. The CDR3 has 14 residues. Germline lookup yields CDR1 KGHSH and CDR2 LQKENI. The V end lost 3 bases, the J end lost 4 bases, and 12 bases lay between the germline ends. This CDR3 is CASSPPGATYGYTF. As DNA, the CDR3 is TGTGCCAGCTCACCTCCGGGAGCAACCTATGGCTACACCTTC. The variable domain in full, with the rest retrieved from reference TRBV18 and TRBJ1-2, is NAGVMQNPRHLVRRRGQEARLRCSPMKGHSHVYWYRQLPEEGLKFMVYLQKENIIDESGMPKERFSAEFPKEGPSILRIQQVVRGDSAAYFCASSPPGATYGYTFGSGTRLTVV.

The chain combines TRBV5-1 with TRBJ2-5; TRBD2 matches at 12 bases. The CDR3 sequence is 17 residues long. The junction had 9 bases not matched to a gene; V was cut back by 3 bases and J by 3 bases. Per germline, CDR1 SGHRS and CDR2 YFSETQ. Here the CDR3 DNA reads TGCGCCAGCAGCTGGGGACTAGCGGGCTCCGGTAAAGAGACCCAGTACTTC. Translated: CASSWGLAGSGKETQYF.